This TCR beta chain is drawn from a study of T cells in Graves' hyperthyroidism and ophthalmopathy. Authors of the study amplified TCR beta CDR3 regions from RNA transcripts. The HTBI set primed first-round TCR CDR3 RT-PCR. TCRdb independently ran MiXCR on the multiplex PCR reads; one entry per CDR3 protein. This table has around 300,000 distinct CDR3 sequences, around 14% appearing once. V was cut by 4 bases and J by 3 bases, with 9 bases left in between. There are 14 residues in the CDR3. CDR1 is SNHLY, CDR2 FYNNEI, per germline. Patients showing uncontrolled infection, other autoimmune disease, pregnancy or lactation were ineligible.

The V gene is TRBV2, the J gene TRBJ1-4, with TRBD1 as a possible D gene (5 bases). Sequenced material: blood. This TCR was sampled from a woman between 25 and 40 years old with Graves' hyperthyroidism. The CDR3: CASSGGRPNEKLFF. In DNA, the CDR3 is TGTGCCAGCAGTGGGGGGAGGCCTAATGAAAAACTGTTTTTT.